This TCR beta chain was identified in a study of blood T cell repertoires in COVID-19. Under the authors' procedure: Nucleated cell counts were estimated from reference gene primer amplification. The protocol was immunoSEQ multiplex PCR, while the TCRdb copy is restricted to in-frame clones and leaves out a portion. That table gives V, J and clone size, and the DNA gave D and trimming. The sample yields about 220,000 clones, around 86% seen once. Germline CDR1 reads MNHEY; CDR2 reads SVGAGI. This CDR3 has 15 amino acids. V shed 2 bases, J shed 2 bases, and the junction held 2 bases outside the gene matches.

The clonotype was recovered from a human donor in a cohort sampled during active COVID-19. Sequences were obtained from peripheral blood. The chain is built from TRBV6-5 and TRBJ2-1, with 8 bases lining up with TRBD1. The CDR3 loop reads CASSYQGQAYNEQFF. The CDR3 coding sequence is TGTGCCAGCAGTTACCAGGGACAGGCCTACAATGAGCAGTTCTTC.